Following are 2 T cell receptor beta chains from one sample sequenced in a study of shared clonotypes between healthy human individuals. Measured with immunoSEQ multiplex PCR; TCRdb has only the in-frame clones, and not every one. The sample shows 740,000 or so clones, more than 70% of them seen only once. Sequencing was performed on memory CD4+ T cells sorted from blood. Subset noted: CD45RA-negative fraction. The receptors here all came from a woman aged 30 to 39 in good health.

This sequence joins TRBV6-5 and TRBJ2-5; a possible D gene is TRBD2 (7 bases). Trimming cost V 0 bases and J 7 bases, with 15 bases left between them. CDR3 length: 15 residues. Germline CDR1 reads MNHEY; CDR2 reads SVGAGI. The CDR3 region has the DNA TGTGCCAGCAGTTACTCGGCGGGGGCTCGGGGGACCCAGTACTTC. Its translation: CASSYSAGARGTQYF.

The CDR3, as DNA: TGTGCCAGCAGTTTGAAGGGGTACGGAGAAAAACTGTTTTTT. Its protein product is CASSLKGYGEKLFF. The J gene is TRBJ1-4, the V gene TRBV28, with a weak D call TRBD1 (5 bases). Trimming cost V 3 bases and J 8 bases, with 13 bases left between them. Germline loops: CDR1 MDHEN, CDR2 SYDVKM. The CDR3 is made up of 14 amino acids.